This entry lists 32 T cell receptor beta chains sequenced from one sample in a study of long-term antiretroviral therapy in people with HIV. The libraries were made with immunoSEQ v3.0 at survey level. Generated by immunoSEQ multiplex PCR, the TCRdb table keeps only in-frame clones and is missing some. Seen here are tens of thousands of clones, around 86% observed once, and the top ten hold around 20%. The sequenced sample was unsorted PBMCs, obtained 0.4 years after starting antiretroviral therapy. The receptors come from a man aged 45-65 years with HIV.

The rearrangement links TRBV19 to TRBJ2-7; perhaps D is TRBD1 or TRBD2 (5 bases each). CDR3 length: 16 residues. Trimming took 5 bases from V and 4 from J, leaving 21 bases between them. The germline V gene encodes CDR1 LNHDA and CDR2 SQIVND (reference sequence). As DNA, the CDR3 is TGTGCCAGTAGTGTGGGACGTCCCGGGGCTGCGTACGAGCAGTACTTC. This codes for CASSVGRPGAAYEQYF.

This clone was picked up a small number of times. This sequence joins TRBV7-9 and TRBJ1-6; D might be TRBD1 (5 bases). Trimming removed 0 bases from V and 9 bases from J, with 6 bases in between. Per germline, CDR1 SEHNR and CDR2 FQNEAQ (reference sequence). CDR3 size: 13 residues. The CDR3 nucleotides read TGTGCCAGCAGCTTAGCGACAGTTTCACCCCTCCACTTT. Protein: CASSLATVSPLHF.

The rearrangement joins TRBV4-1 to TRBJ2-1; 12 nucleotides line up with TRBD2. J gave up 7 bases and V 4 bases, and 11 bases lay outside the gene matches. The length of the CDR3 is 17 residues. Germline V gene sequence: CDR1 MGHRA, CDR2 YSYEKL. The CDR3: CASSPIMASGGANEQFF. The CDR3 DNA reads TGCGCCAGCAGCCCTATAATGGCTAGCGGGGGGGCAAATGAGCAGTTCTTC.

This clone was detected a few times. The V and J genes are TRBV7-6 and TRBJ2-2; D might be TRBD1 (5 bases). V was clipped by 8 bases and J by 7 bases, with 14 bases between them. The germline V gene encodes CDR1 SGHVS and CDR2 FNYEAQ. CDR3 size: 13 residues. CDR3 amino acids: CASGRVGGGELFF. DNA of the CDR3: TGTGCCAGCGGCAGGGTCGGTGGCGGGGAGCTGTTTTTT.

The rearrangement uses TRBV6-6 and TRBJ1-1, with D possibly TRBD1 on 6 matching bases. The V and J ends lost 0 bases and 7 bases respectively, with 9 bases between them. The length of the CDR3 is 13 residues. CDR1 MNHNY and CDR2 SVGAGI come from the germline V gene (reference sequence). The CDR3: CASSYSTGYEAFF. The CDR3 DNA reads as TGTGCCAGCAGTTACTCGACAGGTTATGAAGCTTTCTTT.

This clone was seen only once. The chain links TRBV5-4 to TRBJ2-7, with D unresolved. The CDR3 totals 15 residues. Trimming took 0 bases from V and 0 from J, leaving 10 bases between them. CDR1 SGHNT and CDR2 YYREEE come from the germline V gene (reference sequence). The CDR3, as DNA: TGTGCCAGCAGCTTGGAGGCAGGAATCTCCTACGAGCAGTACTTC. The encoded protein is CASSLEAGISYEQYF. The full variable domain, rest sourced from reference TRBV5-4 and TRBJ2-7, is ETGVTQSPTHLIKTRGQQVTLRCSSQSGHNTVSWYQQALGQGPQFIFQYYREEENGRGNFPPRFSGLQFPNYSSELNVNALELDDSALYLCASSLEAGISYEQYFGPGTRLTVT.

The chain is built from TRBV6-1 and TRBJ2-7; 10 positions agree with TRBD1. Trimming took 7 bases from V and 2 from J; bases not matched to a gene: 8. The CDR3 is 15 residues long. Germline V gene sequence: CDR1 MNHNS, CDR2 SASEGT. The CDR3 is CASNLQGQGTYEQYF. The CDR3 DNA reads TGTGCCAGCAACTTGCAGGGACAGGGGACCTACGAGCAGTACTTC.

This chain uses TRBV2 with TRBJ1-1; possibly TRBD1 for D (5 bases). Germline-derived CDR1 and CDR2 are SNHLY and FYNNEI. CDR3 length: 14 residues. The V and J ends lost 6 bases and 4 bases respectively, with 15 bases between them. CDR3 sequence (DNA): TGTGCCAGCAGAGAGGGGAGTGGTGGCACTGAAGCTTTCTTT. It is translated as CASREGSGGTEAFF.

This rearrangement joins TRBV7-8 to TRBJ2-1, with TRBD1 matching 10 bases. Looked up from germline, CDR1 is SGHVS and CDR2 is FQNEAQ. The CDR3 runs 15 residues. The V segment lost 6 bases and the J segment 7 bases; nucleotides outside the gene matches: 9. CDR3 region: CASRHRDRGSNEQFF. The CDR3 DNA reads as TGTGCCAGCAGACACCGGGACAGGGGATCGAATGAGCAGTTCTTC.

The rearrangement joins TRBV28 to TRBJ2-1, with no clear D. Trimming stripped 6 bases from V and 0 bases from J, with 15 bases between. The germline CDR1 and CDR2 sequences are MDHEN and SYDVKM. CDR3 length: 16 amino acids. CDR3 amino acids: CASSGPTLSSYNEQFF. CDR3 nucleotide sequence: TGTGCCAGCAGCGGGCCTACCCTGTCCTCCTACAATGAGCAGTTCTTC. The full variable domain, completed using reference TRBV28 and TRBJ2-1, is DVKVTQSSRYLVKRTGEKVFLECVQDMDHENMFWYRQDPGLGLRLIYFSYDVKMKEKGDIPEGYSVSREKKERFSLILESASTNQTSMYLCASSGPTLSSYNEQFFGPGTRLTVL.

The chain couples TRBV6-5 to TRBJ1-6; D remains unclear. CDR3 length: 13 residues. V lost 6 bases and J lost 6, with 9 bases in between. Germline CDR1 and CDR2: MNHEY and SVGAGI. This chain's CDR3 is CASSYGSNSPLHF. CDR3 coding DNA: TGTGCCAGCAGCTATGGGAGTAATTCACCCCTCCACTTT.

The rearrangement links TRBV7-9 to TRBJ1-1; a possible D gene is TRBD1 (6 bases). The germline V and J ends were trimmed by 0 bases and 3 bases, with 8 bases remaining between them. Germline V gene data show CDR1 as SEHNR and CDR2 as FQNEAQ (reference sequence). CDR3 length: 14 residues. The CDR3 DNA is TGTGCCAGCAGCTTAGCTCCAGGGGACACTGAAGCTTTCTTT. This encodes CASSLAPGDTEAFF.

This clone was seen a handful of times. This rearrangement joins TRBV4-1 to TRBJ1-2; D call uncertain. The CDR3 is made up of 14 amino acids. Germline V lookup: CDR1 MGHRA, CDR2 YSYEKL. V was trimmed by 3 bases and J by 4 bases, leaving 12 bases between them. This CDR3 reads CASSHGSGSYGYTF. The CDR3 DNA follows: TGCGCCAGCAGCCACGGCAGCGGTAGCTATGGCTACACCTTC.

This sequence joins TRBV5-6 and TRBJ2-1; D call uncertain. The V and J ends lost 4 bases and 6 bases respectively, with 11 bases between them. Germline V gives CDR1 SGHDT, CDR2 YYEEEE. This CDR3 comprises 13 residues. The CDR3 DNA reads TGTGCCAGCAGCCTTTATAGCCCCAATGAGCAGTTCTTC. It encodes CASSLYSPNEQFF.

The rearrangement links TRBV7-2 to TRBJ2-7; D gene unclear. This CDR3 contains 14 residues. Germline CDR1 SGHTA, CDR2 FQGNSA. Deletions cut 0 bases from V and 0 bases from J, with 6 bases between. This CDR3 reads CASSLAVNSYEQYF. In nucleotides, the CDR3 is TGTGCCAGCAGCTTAGCAGTCAACTCCTACGAGCAGTACTTC.

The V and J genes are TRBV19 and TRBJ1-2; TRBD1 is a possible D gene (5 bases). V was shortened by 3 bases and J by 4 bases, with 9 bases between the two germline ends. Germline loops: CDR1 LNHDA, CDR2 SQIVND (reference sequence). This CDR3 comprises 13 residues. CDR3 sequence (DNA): TGTGCCAGTAGTATGGGGCCAGTCTATGGCTACACCTTC. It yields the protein CASSMGPVYGYTF. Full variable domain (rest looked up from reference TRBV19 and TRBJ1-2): DGGITQSPKYLFRKEGQNVTLSCEQNLNHDAMYWYRQDPGQGLRLIYYSQIVNDFQKGDIAEGYSVSREKKESFPLTVTSAQKNPTAFYLCASSMGPVYGYTFGSGTRLTVV.

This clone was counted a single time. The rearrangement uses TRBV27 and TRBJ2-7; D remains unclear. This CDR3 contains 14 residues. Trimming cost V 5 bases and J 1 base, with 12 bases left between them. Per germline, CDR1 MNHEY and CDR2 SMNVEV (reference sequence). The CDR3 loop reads CASSIRIGSYEQYF. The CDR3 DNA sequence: TGTGCCAGCAGTATCCGGATAGGGTCCTACGAGCAGTACTTC.

The CDR3 region is CASSLLGGNTEAFF. In DNA form, the CDR3 reads TGTGCCAGCAGCTTATTGGGGGGGAACACTGAAGCTTTCTTT. The chain has TRBV7-3 and TRBJ1-1, with D perhaps TRBD1 (5 bases). V dropped 2 bases and J dropped 1 base, with 8 bases sitting between them. From germline, CDR1 is SGHTA and CDR2 FQGTGA. This CDR3 has 14 amino acids.

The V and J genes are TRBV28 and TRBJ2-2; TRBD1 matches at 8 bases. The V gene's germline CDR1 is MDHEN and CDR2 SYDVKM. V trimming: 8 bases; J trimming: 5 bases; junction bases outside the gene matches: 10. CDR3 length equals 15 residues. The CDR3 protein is CASQTGVLSTGELFF. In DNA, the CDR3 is TGTGCCAGCCAGACAGGGGTATTGAGTACCGGGGAGCTGTTTTTT.

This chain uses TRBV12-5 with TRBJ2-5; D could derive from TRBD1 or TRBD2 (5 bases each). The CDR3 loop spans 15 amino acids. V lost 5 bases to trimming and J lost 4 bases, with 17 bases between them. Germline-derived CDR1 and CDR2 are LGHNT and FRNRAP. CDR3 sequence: CASGRSGPGLETQYF. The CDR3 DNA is TGTGCTAGTGGTCGTTCGGGACCCGGGTTAGAGACCCAGTACTTC.

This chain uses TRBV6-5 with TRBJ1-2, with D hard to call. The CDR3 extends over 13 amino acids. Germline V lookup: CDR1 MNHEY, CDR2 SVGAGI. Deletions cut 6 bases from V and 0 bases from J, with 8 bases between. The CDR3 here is CASRREANYGYTF. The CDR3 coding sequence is TGTGCCAGCAGACGTGAAGCTAACTATGGCTACACCTTC.

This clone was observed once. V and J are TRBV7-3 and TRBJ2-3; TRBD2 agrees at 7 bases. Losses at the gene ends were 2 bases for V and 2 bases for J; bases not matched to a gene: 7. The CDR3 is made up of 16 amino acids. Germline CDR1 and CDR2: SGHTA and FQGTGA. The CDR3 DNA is TGTGCCAGCAGCTTAGGGGGGGTAGCCCCCACAGATACGCAGTATTTT. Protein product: CASSLGGVAPTDTQYF.

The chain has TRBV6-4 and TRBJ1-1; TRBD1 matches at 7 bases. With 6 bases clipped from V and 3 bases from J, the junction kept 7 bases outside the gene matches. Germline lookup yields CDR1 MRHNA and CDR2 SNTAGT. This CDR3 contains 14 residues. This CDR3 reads CASSPTGRHTEAFF. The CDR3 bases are TGTGCCAGCAGCCCGACAGGGCGCCACACTGAAGCTTTCTTT.

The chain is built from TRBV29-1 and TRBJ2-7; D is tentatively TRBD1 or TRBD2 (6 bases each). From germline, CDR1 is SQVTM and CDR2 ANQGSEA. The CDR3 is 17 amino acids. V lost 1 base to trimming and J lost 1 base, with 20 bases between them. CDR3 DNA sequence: TGCAGCGTTGAAGGGGTATCCGGGGGCCCCGGATCCTACGAGCAGTACTTC. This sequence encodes CSVEGVSGGPGSYEQYF.

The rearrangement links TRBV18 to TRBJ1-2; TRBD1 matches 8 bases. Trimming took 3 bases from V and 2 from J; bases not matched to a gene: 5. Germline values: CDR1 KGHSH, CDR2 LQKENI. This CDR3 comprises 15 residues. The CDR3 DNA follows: TGTGCCAGCTCACCTTCAGGGGGCTTAAACTATGGCTACACCTTC. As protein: CASSPSGGLNYGYTF.

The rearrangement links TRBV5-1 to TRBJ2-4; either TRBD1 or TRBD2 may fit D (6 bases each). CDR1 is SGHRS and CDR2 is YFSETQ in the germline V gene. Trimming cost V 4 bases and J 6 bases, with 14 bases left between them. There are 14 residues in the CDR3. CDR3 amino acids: CASSPGAGGNIQYF. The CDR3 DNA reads TGCGCCAGCAGCCCAGGGGCCGGGGGAAACATTCAGTACTTC.

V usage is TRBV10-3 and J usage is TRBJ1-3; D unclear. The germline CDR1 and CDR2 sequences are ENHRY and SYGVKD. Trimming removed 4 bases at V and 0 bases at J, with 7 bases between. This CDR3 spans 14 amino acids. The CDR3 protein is CAISALSSGNTIYF. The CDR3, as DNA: TGTGCCATCAGTGCGTTGAGCTCTGGAAACACCATATATTTT.

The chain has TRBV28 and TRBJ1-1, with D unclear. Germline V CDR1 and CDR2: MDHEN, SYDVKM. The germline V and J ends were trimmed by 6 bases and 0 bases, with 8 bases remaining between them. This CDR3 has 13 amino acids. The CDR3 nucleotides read TGTGCCAGCAGCCGAAACTTGAACACTGAAGCTTTCTTT. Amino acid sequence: CASSRNLNTEAFF.

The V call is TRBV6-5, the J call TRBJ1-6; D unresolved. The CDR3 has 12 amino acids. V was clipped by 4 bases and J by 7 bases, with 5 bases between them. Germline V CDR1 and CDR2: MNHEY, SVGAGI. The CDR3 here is CASSSGNSPLHF. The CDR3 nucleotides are TGTGCCAGCAGTTCCGGGAATTCACCCCTCCACTTT.

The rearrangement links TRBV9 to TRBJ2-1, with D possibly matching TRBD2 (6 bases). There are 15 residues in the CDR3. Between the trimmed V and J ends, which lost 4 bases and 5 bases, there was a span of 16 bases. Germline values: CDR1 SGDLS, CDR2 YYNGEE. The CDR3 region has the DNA TGTGCCAGCAGCTTTGCAGTGGGACTTCACAATGAGCAGTTCTTC. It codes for CASSFAVGLHNEQFF. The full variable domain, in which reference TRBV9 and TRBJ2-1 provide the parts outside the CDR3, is DSGVTQTPKHLITATGQRVTLRCSPRSGDLSVYWYQQSLDQGLQFLIQYYNGEERAKGNILERFSAQQFPDLHSELNLSSLELGDSALYFCASSFAVGLHNEQFFGPGTRLTVL.

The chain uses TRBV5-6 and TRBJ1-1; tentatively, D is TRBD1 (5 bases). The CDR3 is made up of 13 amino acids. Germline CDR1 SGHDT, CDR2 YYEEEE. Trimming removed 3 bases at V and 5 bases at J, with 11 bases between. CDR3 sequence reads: CASSWGRGTEAFF. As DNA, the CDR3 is TGTGCCAGCAGCTGGGGGAGGGGTACTGAAGCTTTCTTT. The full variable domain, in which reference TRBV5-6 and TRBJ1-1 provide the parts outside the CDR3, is DAGVTQSPTHLIKTRGQQVTLRCSPKSGHDTVSWYQQALGQGPQFIFQYYEEEERQRGNFPDRFSGHQFPNYSSELNVNALLLGDSALYLCASSWGRGTEAFFGQGTRLTVV.

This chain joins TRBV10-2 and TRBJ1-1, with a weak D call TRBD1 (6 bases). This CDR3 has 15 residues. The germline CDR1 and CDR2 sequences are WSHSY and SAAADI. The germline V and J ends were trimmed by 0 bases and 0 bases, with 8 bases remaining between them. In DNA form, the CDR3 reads TGCGCCAGCAGTGAGTCGGGGGCAATGAACACTGAAGCTTTCTTT. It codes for CASSESGAMNTEAFF.